This T cell receptor (beta chain) was sequenced during a study of tissue T cells after allogeneic stem cell transplantation (dated by TCRdb to 2021 to 2024). For context, the study as a whole: For tissues with multiple samples, a pathologist reviewed H&E sections and gave sequencing priority to samples with histologically apparent lymphocytes. The human arm was a prospective observational study without blinding or randomization. The study profiled TCR beta repertoires across many tissues from research autopsies of patients with and without GVHD, plus mouse models of GVHD.

This clone is judged medium-sized (0.01 to 0.1%). No cognate antigen has been identified for it. Base qualities are not provided; no much larger clone lies one nucleotide away. The time point label, read with the paper, signifies: human tissue collected at research (rapid) autopsy. For comparison, three non-HCT patients with other cancers were selected retrospectively, each having at least five GI tract samples and no known GI disease at death. After a median post-mortem interval of roughly 9.8 hours, autopsy tissues were collected, including GI sites from esophagus to rectum, liver, skin, and lymphoid organs such as spleen. Autopsy specimens were bisected, with one portion flash-frozen in liquid nitrogen and the remainder formalin-fixed, and GI outer muscle layers were removed. To extract genomic DNA from frozen tissues, either the Mag-Bind Blood & Tissue DNA HDQ 96 Kit on a Chemagic 360 or the DNeasy Blood & Tissue Kit was used. Because of concern about red blood cell contamination, the extracted DNA went through further purification with the Genomic DNA Clean & Concentrator-25 kit.

The library was prepared using the immunoSEQ multiplex PCR assay. TCRbeta CDR3 sequencing was done by Adaptive Biotechnologies at survey depth, reporting CDR3 sequences, V/J genes, productive frequency and template counts. TCR beta CDR3 regions were amplified from genomic DNA rather than RNA. The paper's processing steps were these. Jensen-Shannon divergence was used to quantify pairwise repertoire overlap between tissues, with a value of 1 meaning complete divergence and a value of 0 meaning identical repertoires. Based on pairwise JSD values, tissues were grouped by single-linkage agglomerative hierarchical clustering, and the results were shown as dendrograms. GLIPH2 was run on all patient samples with simulation_depth 1000, kmer_min_depth 3 and cdr3_length_cutoff 8, and groups with more than two unique CDR3s were retained. In a standardized tissue-overlap score, Jaccard GLIPH-group overlap across patients was extrapolated to a standard repertoire size of 1000 clones. Linear mixed-effect models, with tissue as a fixed effect and individual as a random effect, were used to test how diversity related to clinical or experimental variables. TCRdb retrieved this table from immuneACCESS and kept in-frame rearrangements only. Not all clones are present; in checked studies, unresolved V genes account for under half, and no reason is known for the remainder. V and J calls and clone size are as listed in that table; D and trimming were resolved from the DNA. The sample has about 25,000 clones on record, more than 60% of them singletons. The top ten hold approximately 8% of the sample.

Here is what the overall study found, with its caveats: Only a few T cell clones appeared in more than one patient, yet motif-based clustering showed tissue-specific repertoire signatures that were shared between patients. Within patients, how anatomically similar the tissues were was a key factor in shaping TCR repertoire composition, regardless of disease or transplant status. A small and clinically heterogeneous patient cohort was studied, and sampling depth was acknowledged as a limitation. In both patients and mice, only a limited portion of the TCR repertoire detected in tissues was captured by blood and spleen T cells. No blood samples were available for the non-GVHD comparator patients. Which tissue TCRs were alloreactive or antigen-specific was not determined in the study, and some clones might have been persisting host cells.

This TCR was sampled from a female donor older than 55 with lung cancer. Sequences were derived from tissue from the ileum, sampled at autopsy.

Here is the DNA: TGTGCCAGCAGCCCTCAAGGTGTACGCTCTGGGGCCAACGTCCTGACTTTC. Its amino acids are CASSPQGVRSGANVLTF. The rearrangement joined TRBV9 to TRBJ2-6, with an unclear D gene assignment. The cysteine opens and the phenylalanine closes a CDR3 of 17 amino acids. Kept here is only the CDR3 DNA, which spans 51 bases and is read in frame from base 1. As encoded in the germline V gene, CDR1 is SGDLS while CDR2 is YYNGEE. V lost 4 bases and J lost 0 bases; the stretch between them is 14 bases long.